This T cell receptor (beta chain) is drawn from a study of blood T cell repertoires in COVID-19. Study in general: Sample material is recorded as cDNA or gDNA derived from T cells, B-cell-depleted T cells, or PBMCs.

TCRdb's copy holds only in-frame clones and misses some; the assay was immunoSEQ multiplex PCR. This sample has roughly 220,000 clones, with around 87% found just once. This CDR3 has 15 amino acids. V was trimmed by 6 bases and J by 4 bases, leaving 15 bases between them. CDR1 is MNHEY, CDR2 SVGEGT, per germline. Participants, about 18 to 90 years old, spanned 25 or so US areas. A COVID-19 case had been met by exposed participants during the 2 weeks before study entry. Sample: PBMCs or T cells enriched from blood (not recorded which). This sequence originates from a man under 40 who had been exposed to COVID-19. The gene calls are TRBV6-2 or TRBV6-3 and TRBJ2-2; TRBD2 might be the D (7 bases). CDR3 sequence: CASRPGGAGTGELFF. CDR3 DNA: TGTGCCAGCAGACCTGGGGGGGCCGGCACCGGGGAGCTGTTTTTT.